This record looks at one T cell receptor (beta chain) sequence and its context. Its target is not known. At one of its ends the junction is not consistent with the germline gene, which may arise from a read error. The source of the sample is a study of cytomegalovirus exposure and HLA in healthy donors. At the level of the study: Of all 400 or so donors who were genotyped, roughly 81% belonged to the Caucasian-associated ancestry cluster.

PCR employed 60 Vbeta and 13 Jbeta primers. Generated by immunoSEQ multiplex PCR, the TCRdb table keeps only in-frame clones and is missing some. The data show roughly 45,000 clones, about 72% seen once. Germline CDR1 reads SEHNR; CDR2 reads FQNEAQ (reference sequence). This CDR3 has 12 residues. Notes on the study in general: The authors later found most CMV-associated TCR beta chains appeared HLA-restricted.

Sequencing used PBMCs. This clonotype was obtained from a man between 25 and 39 years old in good health and CMV-seronegative. The J gene is TRBJ2-5, the V gene TRBV7-9, with D hard to call. Judging by the DNA end, TRBJ2-7 fits better; the J call may be wrong. For the CDR3, the DNA is TGTTCCAGCAGCTTAGAATATTACGAGCAGTACTTC. It translates to CSSSLEYYEQYF.